The subject of this entry is one T cell receptor beta chain. Its specificity is not known. The sample is drawn from a study of T cells in localized non-small cell lung cancer. Whole-study findings and limits: Of the tissues analyzed, uninvolved adjacent lung showed maximal T cell clonality, greater than tumor. A median of approximately 50 of the top 100 tumor clones appeared in adjacent lung, which was paired and uninvolved.

The CDR3 spans 16 residues. TCRdb's table, derived via immunoSEQ multiplex PCR, lists solely in-frame clones and lacks some. Here the sample spans 50,000 to 55,000 clones, 65% to 85% being singletons. This specimen consisted of peripheral blood mononuclear cells, obtained before any cancer treatment. The V and J genes are TRBV12-2 and TRBJ1-6. TRBV12-2 is a pseudogene segment. This clonotype originated in a man aged 40 to 75 with stage III lung adenocarcinoma. CDR3 DNA: TGTGCAAGTCGCCTCTCACCGGGACCCCGAAGGTCACCCCTCCACTTT. Its translation is CASRLSPGPRRSPLHF.